The source of this TCR beta chain is a study of blood T cell repertoires in COVID-19 (dated by TCRdb to the early 2020s). About the study as a whole: The collaborator samples originated in the United States, Italy and Spain and spanned the acute and convalescent phases of COVID-19. The material from the prospective study consisted of cDNA or gDNA derived from T cells, B-cell-depleted T cells, or PBMCs. Subjects who had been exposed to COVID-19, were actively infected with it, or had recovered from it provided the deeply sampled blood TCRbeta repertoires that made up the dataset. The repertoires were released in a freely available public database intended as a resource for research on the immune response to SARS-CoV-2. Samples were obtained from the ongoing ImmuneRACE study (first 160 participants) and from approximately 1,200 subjects provided by 6 global collaborators. The sample metadata nearly always contained a de-identified subject ID, COVID-19 status, age in years and sex. Where HLA class I and class II types were available, the types were taken from metadata supplied by the sample provider, not from assay-based typing.

The junction carries 4 bases between V and J, which are trimmed by 1 base and 6 bases respectively. From a lookup of the germline V gene, CDR1 and CDR2 are MNHNS and SASEGT. The CDR3, cysteine through phenylalanine, is 11 amino acids long. Solely the CDR3 DNA is kept, with 33 bases framed from the first base. TCRbeta CDR3 regions were amplified from genomic DNA using the immunoSEQ Assay, a bias-controlled multiplex PCR. The authors processed their data as follows. Nucleated cell counts per sample were estimated from amplification of reference gene primers within the assay. Sequence reads were collapsed and filtered to measure the absolute abundance of every unique TCRbeta CDR3 rearrangement. Productive Simpson clonality was computed per sample as the square root of Simpson's diversity index over productive rearrangements. The immuneACCESS repertoire file appears here via TCRdb, limited to in-frame rearrangements. These files lack a portion of the clones; in checked studies, under half of the deficit traces to unresolved V genes, and the cause of the others is not known. V and J calls plus clone size are reproduced from that table; the DNA served to infer D and trimming. For this sample the table gives around 87,000 clones, of which 85% to 90% were detected only once. The top ten constitute 1.5% of the sample.

A remark on this clone: Its antigen is unknown. Base qualities are missing; no much larger clone stands one base away.

Collaborating institutions collected whole blood in K2EDTA tubes following their own protocols. For TCRbeta analysis, collaborator samples were shipped as frozen whole blood, as isolated PBMCs, or as DNA extracted from either sample type. General conclusions and limits of the study: The amount of clinical and demographic metadata varied by source and participant and was provided uncurated.

The specimen sequenced was peripheral blood. Recombination joined TRBV6-1 with TRBJ2-7; the D gene is unclear. The origin of this receptor is a human donor with active COVID-19. The donor label of this sample is uncertain. The DNA sequence is as follows: TGTGCCAGCAGTGAAGTATCCGAGCAGTACTTC. This encodes CASSEVSEQYF.